This T cell receptor (beta chain) is from a study of radiation and T cells in renal cell carcinoma. Findings and limits, study-wide: Pretreatment tumor biopsies were lacking, so baseline clonotypes are unknown.

This clone appeared a single time. No antigen is known for it. The time point was: blood 4 weeks post-SBRT, at nephrectomy. The treatment: 15 Gy SBRT to primary tumor, nephrectomy 4 weeks later. This renal cell carcinoma was of the clear cell type. Between the trimmed V and J ends, which lost 3 bases and 0 bases, there was a span of 5 bases. This CDR3 region has 13 residues. From germline, CDR1 is KGHSH and CDR2 LQKENI. Profiling relied on immunoSEQ multiplex PCR, and the TCRdb table lists in-frame clones only, not all of them. Among roughly 170,000 clones listed, about 88% were seen once. This specimen consisted of blood, obtained from a patient whose treatment included radiotherapy and nephrectomy. This clonotype was obtained from a woman in her forties or fifties with renal cell carcinoma. This chain joins TRBV18 and TRBJ1-2; D not resolved. The CDR3: CASSPEPNYGYTF. The CDR3 DNA follows: TGTGCCAGCTCACCCGAACCTAACTATGGCTACACCTTC.